Described below is a single TCR beta chain sequence and its context. This entry comes from a study of shared clonotypes between healthy human individuals. Study as a whole: Each donor had three CD4 naive, three CD4 memory, two CD8 naive and one CD8 memory plate.

Profiling relied on immunoSEQ multiplex PCR, and the TCRdb table lists in-frame clones only, not all of them. The top ten hold 0.37% of the sample, which has about 2.5 million clones, roughly 90% seen once. V shed 0 bases and J shed 7 bases, with 14 bases lying between them. This CDR3 has 14 amino acids. CDR1 SGHNT and CDR2 YYREEE come from the germline V gene (reference sequence). Sample: naive CD4+ T cells from PBMCs. Subset specified: CD45RA+ positively selected. The chain couples TRBV5-4 to TRBJ2-7; possible D gene TRBD2, 5 bases. The clonotype was recovered from a man between 18 and 29 years old in good health. Some clones in this sample may be carry-over from other donors' samples. CDR3 sequence: CASSLGGTREEQYF. The CDR3 region has the DNA TGTGCCAGCAGCTTGGGAGGCACGAGGGAAGAGCAGTACTTC.